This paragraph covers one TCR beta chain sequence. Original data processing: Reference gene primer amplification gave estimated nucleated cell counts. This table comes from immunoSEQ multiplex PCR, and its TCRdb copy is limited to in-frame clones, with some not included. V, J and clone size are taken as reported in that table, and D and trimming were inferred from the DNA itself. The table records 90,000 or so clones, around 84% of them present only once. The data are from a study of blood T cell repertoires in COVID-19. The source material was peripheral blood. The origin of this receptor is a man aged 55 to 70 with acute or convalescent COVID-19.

CDR3 loop: CASSFPGDYGGYTF. The CDR3 coding sequence is TGTGCCAGCAGCTTTCCAGGGGACTATGGTGGCTACACCTTC. The chain employs TRBV7-9 and TRBJ1-2, with D possibly matching TRBD1 (6 bases). This CDR3 has 14 amino acids. The germline gives CDR1 SEHNR, CDR2 FQNEAQ (reference sequence). Trimming stripped 3 bases from V and 7 bases from J, with 15 bases between.